The rows below give T cell receptor beta chains drawn from one sample of a study of Ad26.COV2.S vaccination and SARS-CoV-2 variants. Here immunoSEQ multiplex PCR was the method, and the copy in TCRdb shows in-frame clones only, minus some. There are about 440,000 clones in the sample; 90% occur only once, and around 4.5% lies in the top ten. Specimen: peripheral blood, collected in a trial of Ad26.COV2.S vaccine versus placebo. These receptors were obtained from a person between 18 and 65 years old who received the Ad26.COV2.S COVID-19 vaccine or a placebo. Each CDR3 is given with its conserved first and last residue. A D gene is named only where the DNA matches it firmly. The size of a clone is reported for some rows only, either as once, few or many, or as a class for expanded clones.

CASSLRGMRGASRVYEQYF	TGTGCCAGCAGCTTAAGGGGGATGAGGGGCGCCTCAAGGGTCTACGAGCAGTACTTC	TRBJ2-7	.	.	TRBV11-2
CASSQPGQGSEQFF	TGTGCCAGCTCACAACCGGGACAGGGGTCGGAGCAGTTCTTC	TRBJ2-1	once	TRBD1	TRBV18
CASGLGGRETQYF	TGTGCTAGTGGTTTAGGGGGAAGAGAGACCCAGTACTTC	TRBJ2-5	.	.	TRBV12-5
CASSVGLGDEQYF	TGTGCCAGCAGCGTGGGGCTTGGGGACGAGCAGTACTTC	TRBJ2-7	.	.	TRBV5-4
CASSQGTSQETQYF	TGTGCCAGCAGCCAAGGGACTAGCCAAGAGACCCAGTACTTC	TRBJ2-5	.	TRBD2	TRBV7-9
CTSSQDLQPQHF	TGCACCAGCAGCCAAGATCTTCAGCCCCAGCATTTT	TRBJ1-5	.	.	TRBV1
CASSLEHWGEQYF	TGTGCCAGCAGCTTGGAGCATTGGGGGGAGCAGTACTTC	TRBJ2-7	.	.	TRBV5-5
CASRKNRETNYGYTF	TGTGCCAGCAGGAAAAACAGGGAAACTAACTATGGCTACACCTTC	TRBJ1-2	.	.	TRBV2
CASRRELENSPLHF	TGTGCCAGCCGGAGGGAGTTGGAAAATTCACCCCTCCACTTT	TRBJ1-6	.	.	TRBV6-5
CASSAETGGVNEKLFF	TGTGCCAGCAGTGCAGAGACAGGGGGGGTCAATGAAAAACTGTTTTTT	TRBJ1-4	once	TRBD1	TRBV27
CASSFGVTYEQYF	TGTGCCAGCAGTTTTGGTGTTACCTACGAGCAGTACTTC	TRBJ2-7	.	.	TRBV27
CASSPGGLEDEQYF	TGTGCCAGCAGTCCAGGGGGACTTGAGGACGAGCAGTACTTC	TRBJ2-7	.	.	TRBV28
CASSQVPTGETQYF	TGCGCCAGCAGCCAAGTCCCCACAGGGGAGACCCAGTACTTC	TRBJ2-5	.	.	TRBV4-1
CAWSLASGNTIYF	TGTGCCTGGAGTCTAGCCTCTGGAAACACCATATATTTT	TRBJ1-3	.	.	TRBV30
CASSPTVGWNTQYF	TGTGCCAGCTCACCGACGGTGGGTTGGAATACGCAGTATTTT	TRBJ2-3	.	.	TRBV18
CASSFGKEQFF	TGTGCCAGCAGCTTTGGGAAGGAGCAGTTCTTC	TRBJ2-1	.	.	TRBV7-6
CASSETAGNTIYF	TGTGCCAGTAGTGAGACAGCTGGAAACACCATATATTTT	TRBJ1-3	.	.	TRBV19
CASATSSSYNEQFF	TGTGCCAGTGCTACTAGCTCTTCCTACAATGAGCAGTTCTTC	TRBJ2-1	.	.	TRBV19
CASSPDSGRIHEQYF	TGTGCCAGCAGCCCCGACAGCGGGAGGATCCACGAGCAGTACTTC	TRBJ2-7	.	TRBD2	TRBV5-4
CAIRPRGTGGRPGGYTF	TGTGCCATCAGACCCCGCGGGACAGGGGGCCGCCCGGGGGGCTACACCTTC	TRBJ1-2	.	TRBD1	TRBV10-3
CASSLMLAGEGEQYF	TGTGCCAGCAGCTTAATGCTAGCGGGAGAGGGCGAGCAGTACTTC	TRBJ2-7	.	TRBD2	TRBV5-4
CASSLGQQGRETQYF	TGTGCCAGCAGCTTAGGCCAGCAGGGGAGGGAGACCCAGTACTTC	TRBJ2-5	.	.	TRBV13
CASSYSPGQGHYGYTF	TGTGCCAGCAGTTACTCCCCGGGACAGGGACACTATGGCTACACCTTC	TRBJ1-2	.	TRBD1	TRBV6-5
CASSQDSGKSPLHF	TGTGCCAGCAGCCAAGATTCGGGGAAATCACCCCTCCACTTT	TRBJ1-6	.	.	TRBV3-1/TRBV3-2
CASSLANEQFF	TGTGCCAGCAGCTTAGCCAATGAGCAGTTCTTC	TRBJ2-1	.	.	TRBV5-5
CASSYSGTSGPSSYNEQFF	TGTGCCAGCTCCTATTCCGGGACTAGCGGTCCGAGCTCCTACAATGAGCAGTTCTTC	TRBJ2-1	.	TRBD2	TRBV9
CASSRGGWDDSYEQYF	TGCGCCAGCAGCCGGGGTGGGTGGGACGACTCCTACGAGCAGTACTTC	TRBJ2-7	.	.	TRBV5-1
CASSPQVRDEQFF	TGTGCCAGCTCACCACAGGTCAGGGATGAGCAGTTCTTC	TRBJ2-1	.	.	TRBV18
CASMAGTAYEQYF	TGTGCCAGCATGGCCGGGACAGCCTACGAGCAGTACTTC	TRBJ2-7	.	TRBD1	TRBV2
CASSSTDYEQYF	TGTGCCAGCAGCTCGACAGACTACGAGCAGTACTTC	TRBJ2-7	.	.	TRBV5-8
CASSSPGQGGEKLFF	TGTGCCAGCAGTTCCCCTGGACAGGGCGGTGAAAAACTGTTTTTT	TRBJ1-4	.	TRBD1	TRBV27
CASSLRPTGKGPLHF	TGTGCCAGCAGCTTGCGTCCGACAGGGAAAGGTCCCCTCCACTTT	TRBJ1-6	.	TRBD1	TRBV5-5
CASSLLAGGETQYF	TGTGCCAGCAGCTTGCTAGCGGGAGGAGAGACCCAGTACTTC	TRBJ2-5	.	TRBD2	TRBV7-2
CATSAPRAGERNEQFF	TGTGCCACCAGTGCCCCCCGAGCGGGAGAACGGAATGAGCAGTTCTTC	TRBJ2-1	.	TRBD2	TRBV24-1
CASSPWGLGDSPLHF	TGTGCCAGCAGCCCATGGGGGCTTGGAGATTCACCCCTCCACTTT	TRBJ1-6	few	.	TRBV27
CASSSGQEPYGYTF	TGTGCCAGCAGCTCCGGACAGGAACCCTATGGCTACACCTTC	TRBJ1-2	.	TRBD1	TRBV5-4
CASTEKDLAGGSETQYF	TGTGCCAGCACCGAAAAAGACCTAGCGGGAGGCTCGGAGACCCAGTACTTC	TRBJ2-5	.	TRBD2	TRBV28
CASSLAGAGPYGYTF	TGCGCCAGCAGCTTGGCCGGGGCGGGCCCCTATGGCTACACCTTC	TRBJ1-2	.	.	TRBV5-1
CASSPSGPNTGELFF	TGTGCCAGCAGCCCTTCTGGACCCAACACCGGGGAGCTGTTTTTT	TRBJ2-2	.	.	TRBV7-3
CASSYPSYEQYF	TGTGCCAGCAGTTACCCTTCGTACGAGCAGTACTTC	TRBJ2-7	.	.	TRBV6-2/TRBV6-3
CASSTQGTGAFF	TGTGCCAGCAGCACACAGGGAACAGGGGCTTTCTTT	TRBJ1-1	.	.	TRBV12-3/TRBV12-4
CATSREGDQPQHF	TGTGCCACCAGCAGAGAAGGCGATCAGCCCCAGCATTTT	TRBJ1-5	once	.	TRBV15
CASSRDRGDGYTF	TGTGCCAGCAGCCGCGACAGGGGCGATGGCTACACCTTC	TRBJ1-2	many	TRBD1	TRBV11-2
CASSQDAEWGGELFF	TGTGCCAGCAGCCAAGATGCGGAGTGGGGCGGGGAGCTGTTTTTT	TRBJ2-2	once	.	TRBV4-2
CSVHDSYTGELFF	TGCAGCGTCCACGACAGTTACACCGGGGAGCTGTTTTTT	TRBJ2-2	.	.	TRBV29-1
CASSPRENTEAFF	TGTGCCAGCAGCCCCAGGGAGAACACTGAAGCTTTCTTT	TRBJ1-1	.	.	TRBV7-8
CATSTPTRTAGNEKLFF	TGTGCCACCAGCACGCCAACCCGGACAGCCGGTAATGAAAAACTGTTTTTT	TRBJ1-4	.	.	TRBV15
CASSFVAGAIDEQYF	TGTGCCAGCAGTTTTGTGGCAGGGGCCATCGACGAGCAGTACTTC	TRBJ2-7	.	.	TRBV27
CASSEQGATGELFF	TGTGCCAGCAGTGAACAGGGGGCCACCGGGGAGCTGTTTTTT	TRBJ2-2	.	TRBD1	TRBV2
CASSRGNTGELFF	TGTGCCAGTAGCAGGGGGAACACCGGGGAGCTGTTTTTT	TRBJ2-2	.	.	TRBV19
CASSLRLRGSGANVLTF	TGTGCCAGCAGCTTACGATTAAGGGGCTCTGGGGCCAACGTCCTGACTTTC	TRBJ2-6	.	.	TRBV7-2
CATSRGGEGWTGRYLWTQYF	TGTGCCACCAGCAGAGGGGGGGAAGGGTGGACAGGTAGATACCTCTGGACCCAGTACTTC	TRBJ2-5	once	.	TRBV15
CASSQERGTQYF	TGCGCCAGCAGCCAAGAGAGGGGTACGCAGTATTTT	TRBJ2-3	.	.	TRBV4-3
CASSVDRGEYNEQFF	TGTGCCAGCAGCGTGGACAGGGGCGAATACAATGAGCAGTTCTTC	TRBJ2-1	.	TRBD1	TRBV9
CASSETGDRNQPQHF	TGTGCCAGCAGTGAAACCGGGGATCGCAATCAGCCCCAGCATTTT	TRBJ1-5	.	.	TRBV2